What follows is one TCR beta chain and its context. Its antigen is not known. The data belong to a study of shared clonotypes between healthy human individuals. The study's findings and limits: Generally, naive subsets (rather than memory subsets) showed larger estimated richness.

Measured with immunoSEQ multiplex PCR; TCRdb has only the in-frame clones, and not every one. The table lists around 1.1 million clones, approximately 80% of them singletons. This CDR3 region has 14 residues. The germline V gene encodes CDR1 SGDLS and CDR2 YYNGEE. Trimming removed 4 bases at V and 9 bases at J, with 17 bases between. This TCR derives from a man between 18 and 29 years old in good health. Some clones in this sample may be carry-over from other donors' samples. Sequencing used memory CD4+ T cells from PBMCs. The subset is: CD45RA-negative fraction. The genes are TRBV9 and TRBJ2-4, with D uncertain. CDR3 nucleotides: TGTGCCAGCAGCCCAACACCTCAGCATGCCATTCAGTACTTC. Translated: CASSPTPQHAIQYF. The entire variable domain, with the rest obtained from reference TRBV9 and TRBJ2-4, is as follows: DSGVTQTPKHLITATGQRVTLRCSPRSGDLSVYWYQQSLDQGLQFLIQYYNGEERAKGNILERFSAQQFPDLHSELNLSSLELGDSALYFCASSPTPQHAIQYFGAGTRLSVL.